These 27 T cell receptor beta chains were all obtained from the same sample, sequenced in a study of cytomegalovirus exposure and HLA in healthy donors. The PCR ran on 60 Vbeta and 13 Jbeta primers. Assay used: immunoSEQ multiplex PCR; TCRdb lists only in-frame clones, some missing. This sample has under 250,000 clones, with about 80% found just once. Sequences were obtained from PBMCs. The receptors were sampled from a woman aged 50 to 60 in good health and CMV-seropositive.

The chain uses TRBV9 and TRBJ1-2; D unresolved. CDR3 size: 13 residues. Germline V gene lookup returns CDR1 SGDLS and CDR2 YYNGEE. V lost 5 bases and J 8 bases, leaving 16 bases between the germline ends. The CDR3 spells CASSWRNTGGYTF. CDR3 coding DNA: TGTGCCAGCAGTTGGAGGAATACGGGAGGCTACACCTTC.

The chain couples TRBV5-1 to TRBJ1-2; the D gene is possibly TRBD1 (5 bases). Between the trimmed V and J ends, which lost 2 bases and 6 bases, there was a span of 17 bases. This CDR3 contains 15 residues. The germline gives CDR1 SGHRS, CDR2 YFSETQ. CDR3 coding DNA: TGCGCCAGCAGCTTCCCCTTTAAGGGGCCCCATGGCTACACCTTC. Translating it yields CASSFPFKGPHGYTF.

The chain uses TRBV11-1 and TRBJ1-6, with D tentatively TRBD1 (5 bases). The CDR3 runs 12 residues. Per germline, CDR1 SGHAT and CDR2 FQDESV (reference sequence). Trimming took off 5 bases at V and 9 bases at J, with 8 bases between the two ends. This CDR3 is CASSATGSPLHF. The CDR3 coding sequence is TGTGCCAGCAGCGCCACAGGTTCACCCCTCCACTTT.

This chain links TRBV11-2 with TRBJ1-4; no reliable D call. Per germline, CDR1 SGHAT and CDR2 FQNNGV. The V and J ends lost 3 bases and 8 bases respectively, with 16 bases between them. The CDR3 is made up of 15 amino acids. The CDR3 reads CASSLGGLGWEKLFF. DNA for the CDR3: TGTGCCAGCAGCTTGGGAGGGCTAGGTTGGGAAAAACTGTTTTTT.

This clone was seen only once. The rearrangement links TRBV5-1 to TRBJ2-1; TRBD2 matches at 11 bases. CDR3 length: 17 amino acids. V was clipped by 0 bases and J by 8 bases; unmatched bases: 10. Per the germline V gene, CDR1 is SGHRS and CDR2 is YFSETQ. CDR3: CASSLDIAGGPSHEQFF. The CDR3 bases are TGCGCCAGCAGCTTGGATATAGCGGGGGGGCCATCCCATGAGCAGTTCTTC.

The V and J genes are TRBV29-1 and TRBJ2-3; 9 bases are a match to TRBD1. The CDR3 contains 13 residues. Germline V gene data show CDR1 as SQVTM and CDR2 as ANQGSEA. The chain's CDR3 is CSIGTGPTDTQYF. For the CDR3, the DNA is TGCAGTATCGGGACAGGGCCCACAGATACGCAGTATTTT.

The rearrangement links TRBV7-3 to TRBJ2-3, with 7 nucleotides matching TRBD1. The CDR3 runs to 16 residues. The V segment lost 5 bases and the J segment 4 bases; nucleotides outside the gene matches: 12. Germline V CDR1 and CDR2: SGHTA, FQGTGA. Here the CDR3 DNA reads TGTGCCAGCAGCCCTTCGACAGGGAGAATCCCAGATACGCAGTATTTT. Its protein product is CASSPSTGRIPDTQYF.

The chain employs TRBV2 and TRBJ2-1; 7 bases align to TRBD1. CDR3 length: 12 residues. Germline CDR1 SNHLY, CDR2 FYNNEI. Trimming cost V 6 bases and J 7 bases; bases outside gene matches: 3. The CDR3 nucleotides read TGTGCCAGCAGCCAGGGGGTGAATGAGCAGTTCTTC. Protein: CASSQGVNEQFF.

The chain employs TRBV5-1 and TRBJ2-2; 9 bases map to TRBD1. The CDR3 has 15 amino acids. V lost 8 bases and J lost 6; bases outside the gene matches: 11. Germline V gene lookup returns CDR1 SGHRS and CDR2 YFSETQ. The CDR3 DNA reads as TGCGCCAGTGGTTCCGGGACAGGGTCGGCCGGGGAGCTGTTTTTT. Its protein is CASGSGTGSAGELFF.

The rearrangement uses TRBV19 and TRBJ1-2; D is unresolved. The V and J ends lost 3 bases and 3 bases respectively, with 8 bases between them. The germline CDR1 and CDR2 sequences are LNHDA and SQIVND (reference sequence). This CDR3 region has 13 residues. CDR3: CASSIPGHYGYTF. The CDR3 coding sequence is TGTGCCAGTAGTATCCCGGGTCACTATGGCTACACCTTC.

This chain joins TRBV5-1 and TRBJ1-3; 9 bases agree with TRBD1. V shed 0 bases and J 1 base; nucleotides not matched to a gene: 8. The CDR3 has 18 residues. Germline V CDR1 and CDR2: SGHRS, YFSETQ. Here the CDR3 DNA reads TGCGCCAGCAGCTTGGCCACCGGGACAGGGTTTTCTGGAAACACCATATATTTT. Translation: CASSLATGTGFSGNTIYF.

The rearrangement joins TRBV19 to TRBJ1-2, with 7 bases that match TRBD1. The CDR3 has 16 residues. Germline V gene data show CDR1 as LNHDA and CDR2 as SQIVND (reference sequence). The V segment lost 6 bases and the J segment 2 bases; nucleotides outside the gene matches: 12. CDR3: CASRKLGQSRNYGYTF. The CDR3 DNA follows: TGTGCCAGTAGGAAACTGGGACAGTCAAGAAACTATGGCTACACCTTC.

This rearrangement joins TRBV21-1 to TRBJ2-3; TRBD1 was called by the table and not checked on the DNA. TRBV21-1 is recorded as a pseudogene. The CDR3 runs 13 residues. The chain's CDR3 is CASSPKTEDTQYF. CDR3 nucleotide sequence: TGTGCCAGCAGCCCAAAGACAGAAGATACGCAGTATTTT.

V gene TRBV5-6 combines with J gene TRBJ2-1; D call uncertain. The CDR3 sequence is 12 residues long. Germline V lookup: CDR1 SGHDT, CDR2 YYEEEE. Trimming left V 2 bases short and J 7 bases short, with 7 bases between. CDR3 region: CASSFKPNEQFF. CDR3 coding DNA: TGTGCCAGCAGCTTTAAGCCAAATGAGCAGTTCTTC.

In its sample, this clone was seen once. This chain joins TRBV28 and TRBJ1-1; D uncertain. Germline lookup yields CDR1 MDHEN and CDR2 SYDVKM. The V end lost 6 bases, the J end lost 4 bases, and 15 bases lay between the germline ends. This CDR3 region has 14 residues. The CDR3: CASSQPGVGTEAFF. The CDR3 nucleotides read TGTGCCAGCAGCCAGCCCGGGGTCGGCACTGAAGCTTTCTTT.

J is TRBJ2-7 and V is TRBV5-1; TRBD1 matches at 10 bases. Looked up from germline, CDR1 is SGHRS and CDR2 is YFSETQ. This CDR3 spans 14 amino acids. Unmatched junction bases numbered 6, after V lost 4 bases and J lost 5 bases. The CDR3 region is CASSPGQGFHEQYF. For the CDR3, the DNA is TGCGCCAGCAGCCCGGGACAGGGGTTCCACGAGCAGTACTTC.

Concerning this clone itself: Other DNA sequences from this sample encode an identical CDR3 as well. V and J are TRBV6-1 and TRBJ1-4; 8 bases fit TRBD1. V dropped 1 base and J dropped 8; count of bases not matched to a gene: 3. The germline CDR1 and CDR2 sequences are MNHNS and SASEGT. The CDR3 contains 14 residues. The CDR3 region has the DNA TGTGCCAGCAGTGAAGGACAGGGGCCCGAAAAACTGTTTTTT. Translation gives CASSEGQGPEKLFF.

In DNA, the CDR3 is TGTGCCAGCAGAAACAGGGGGCCGGGCACCGGGGAGCTGTTTTTT. Translated, it gives CASRNRGPGTGELFF. The rearrangement links TRBV28 to TRBJ2-2; 9 bases fit TRBD1. The CDR3 totals 15 residues. J was trimmed by 4 bases and V by 6 bases; bases with no gene match: 6. Per germline, CDR1 MDHEN and CDR2 SYDVKM.

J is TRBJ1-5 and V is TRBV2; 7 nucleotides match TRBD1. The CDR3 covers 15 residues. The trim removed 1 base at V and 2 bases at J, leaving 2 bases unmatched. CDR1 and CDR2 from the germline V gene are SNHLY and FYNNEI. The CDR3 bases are TGTGCCAGCAGTGAAGGGGACAGCCGCAATCAGCCCCAGCATTTT. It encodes CASSEGDSRNQPQHF. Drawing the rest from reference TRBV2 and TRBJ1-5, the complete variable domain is EPEVTQTPSHQVTQMGQEVILRCVPISNHLYFYWYRQILGQKVEFLVSFYNNEISEKSEIFDDQFSVERPDGSNFTLKIRSTKLEDSAMYFCASSEGDSRNQPQHFGDGTRLSIL.

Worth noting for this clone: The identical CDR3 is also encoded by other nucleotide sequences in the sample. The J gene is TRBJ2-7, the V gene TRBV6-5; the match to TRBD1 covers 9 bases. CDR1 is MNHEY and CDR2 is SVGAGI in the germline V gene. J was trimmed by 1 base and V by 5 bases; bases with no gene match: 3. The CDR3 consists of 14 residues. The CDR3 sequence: CASSLGQGSYEQYF. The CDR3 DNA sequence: TGTGCCAGCAGTCTCGGACAGGGGTCCTACGAGCAGTACTTC.

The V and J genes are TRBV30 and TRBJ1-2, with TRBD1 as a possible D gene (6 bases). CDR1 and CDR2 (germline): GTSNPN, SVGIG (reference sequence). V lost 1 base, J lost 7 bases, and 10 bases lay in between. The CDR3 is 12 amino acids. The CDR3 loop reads CAWSGGHSGYTF. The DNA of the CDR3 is TGTGCCTGGAGTGGGGGACATTCTGGCTACACCTTC.

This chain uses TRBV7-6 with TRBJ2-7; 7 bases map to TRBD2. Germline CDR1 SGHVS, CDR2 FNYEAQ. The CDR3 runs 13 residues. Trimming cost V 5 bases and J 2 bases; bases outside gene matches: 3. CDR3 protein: CASSRGGTYEQYF. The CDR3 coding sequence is TGTGCCAGCAGCAGGGGAGGGACCTACGAGCAGTACTTC.

As DNA, the CDR3 is TGTGCCAGCCGTAGCCACCGGGGTCTCGACACCGGGGAGCTGTTTTTT. The encoded protein is CASRSHRGLDTGELFF. V and J are TRBV27 and TRBJ2-2, with D perhaps TRBD2 (5 bases). V lost 8 bases, J lost 3 bases, and 19 bases lay in between. The CDR3 covers 16 residues. Germline assignment: CDR1 MNHEY and CDR2 SMNVEV (reference sequence).

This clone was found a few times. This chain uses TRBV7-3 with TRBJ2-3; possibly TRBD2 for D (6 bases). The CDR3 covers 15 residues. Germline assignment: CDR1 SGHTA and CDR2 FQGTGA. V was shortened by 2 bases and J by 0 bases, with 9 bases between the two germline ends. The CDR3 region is CASSLGLTSTDTQYF. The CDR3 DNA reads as TGTGCCAGCAGCTTAGGACTAACTAGCACAGATACGCAGTATTTT.

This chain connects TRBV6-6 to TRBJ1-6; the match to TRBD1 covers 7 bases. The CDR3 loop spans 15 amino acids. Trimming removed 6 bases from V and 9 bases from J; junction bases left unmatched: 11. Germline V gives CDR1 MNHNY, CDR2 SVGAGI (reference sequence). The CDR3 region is CASSIQGQLVSPLHF. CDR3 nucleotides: TGTGCCAGCAGCATCCAGGGACAGCTAGTTTCACCCCTCCACTTT.

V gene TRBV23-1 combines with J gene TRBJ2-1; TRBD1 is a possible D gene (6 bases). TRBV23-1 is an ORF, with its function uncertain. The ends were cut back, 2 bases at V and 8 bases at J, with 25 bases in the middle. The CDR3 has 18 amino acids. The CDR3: CASSQPPRGGEGLDEQFF. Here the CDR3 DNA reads TGCGCCAGCAGTCAACCCCCACGAGGGGGTGAGGGTCTCGATGAGCAGTTCTTC.

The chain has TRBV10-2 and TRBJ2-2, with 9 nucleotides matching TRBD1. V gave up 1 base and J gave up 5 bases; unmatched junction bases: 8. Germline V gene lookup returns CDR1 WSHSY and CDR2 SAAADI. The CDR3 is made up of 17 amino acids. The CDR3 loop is CASSELGTGRFTGELFF. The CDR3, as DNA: TGCGCCAGCAGTGAGTTGGGGACAGGGCGTTTTACCGGGGAGCTGTTTTTT.